This TCR beta chain was obtained from a study of cytomegalovirus exposure and HLA in healthy donors. CDR1 is MNHEY, CDR2 SVGAGI, per germline. This CDR3 has 13 residues. Trimming removed 2 bases at V and 2 bases at J, with 6 bases between. Unrecorded immune exposure was likely among donors, who were nominally healthy when sampled. The count of this clone is one. Its cognate antigen is unknown. General study results and limits: Cytomegalovirus-associated status was assigned to roughly 160 TCR beta chains. Another analysis was done later, and it associated approximately 17,000 TCR beta sequences with HLA alleles at 0.05 false discovery rate.

The PCR was carried out with 60 Vbeta primers and 13 Jbeta primers. Sequencing used immunoSEQ multiplex PCR; TCRdb keeps in-frame clones, though not all of them. The data show about 55,000 clones, with around 82% seen just once and over 1.1% held by the top ten. The receptor was derived from a female donor in good health and CMV-seronegative. The material sequenced was PBMCs. The chain joins TRBV6-5 to TRBJ1-2, with D unclear. CDR3 amino acids: CASSYNRNYGYTF. DNA of the CDR3: TGTGCCAGCAGTTACAACAGAAACTATGGCTACACCTTC.